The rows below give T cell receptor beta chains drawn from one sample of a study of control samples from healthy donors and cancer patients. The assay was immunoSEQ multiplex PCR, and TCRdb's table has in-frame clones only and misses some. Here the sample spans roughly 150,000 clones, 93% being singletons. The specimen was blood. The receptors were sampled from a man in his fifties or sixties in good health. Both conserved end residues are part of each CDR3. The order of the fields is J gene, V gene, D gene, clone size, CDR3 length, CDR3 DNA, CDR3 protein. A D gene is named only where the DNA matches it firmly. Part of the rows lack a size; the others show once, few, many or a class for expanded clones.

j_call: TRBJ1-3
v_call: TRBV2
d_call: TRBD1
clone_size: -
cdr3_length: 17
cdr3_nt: TGTGCCAGCAGTGAAGTAGGACAGGGGTTCTCTGGAAACACCATATATTTT
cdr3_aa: CASSEVGQGFSGNTIYF

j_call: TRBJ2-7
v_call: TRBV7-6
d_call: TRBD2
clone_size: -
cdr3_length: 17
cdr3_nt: TGTGCCAGCAGCCTGGGACTAGCGGGAGGGGCAACGGGGGAGCAGTACTTC
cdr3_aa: CASSLGLAGGATGEQYF

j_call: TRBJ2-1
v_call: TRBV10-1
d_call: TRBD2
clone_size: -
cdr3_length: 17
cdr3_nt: TGCGCCAGCAGTAAGAAGCTGACTAGCGGGAGCTACAATGAGCAGTTCTTC
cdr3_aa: CASSKKLTSGSYNEQFF

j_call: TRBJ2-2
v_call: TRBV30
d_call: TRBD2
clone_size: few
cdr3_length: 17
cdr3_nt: TGTGCCTGGAGTGTACTGACTAGCGGGAGAACTACCGGGGAGCTGTTTTTT
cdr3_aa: CAWSVLTSGRTTGELFF

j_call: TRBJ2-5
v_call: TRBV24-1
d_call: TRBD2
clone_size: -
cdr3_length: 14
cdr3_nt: TGTGCCACCAGCCCCGCTAGCGGACAAGAGACCCAGTACTTC
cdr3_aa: CATSPASGQETQYF

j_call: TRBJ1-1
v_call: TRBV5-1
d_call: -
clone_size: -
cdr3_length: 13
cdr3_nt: TGCGCCAGCAGCTGGGGGGGCGACACTGAAGCTTTCTTT
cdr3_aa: CASSWGGDTEAFF

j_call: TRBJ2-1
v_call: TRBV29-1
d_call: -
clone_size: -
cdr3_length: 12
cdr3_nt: TGCAGCGTTGGGCCCCCCAACAATGAGCAGTTCTTC
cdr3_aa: CSVGPPNNEQFF

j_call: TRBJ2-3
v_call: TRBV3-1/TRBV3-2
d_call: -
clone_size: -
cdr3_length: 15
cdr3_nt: TGTGCCAGCAGCAGGGGGTGGAGGGGCACAGATACGCAGTATTTT
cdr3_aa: CASSRGWRGTDTQYF

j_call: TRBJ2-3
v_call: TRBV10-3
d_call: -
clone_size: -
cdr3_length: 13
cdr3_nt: TGTGCCATCAGTGAGTCTAAACCAGATACGCAGTATTTT
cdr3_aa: CAISESKPDTQYF

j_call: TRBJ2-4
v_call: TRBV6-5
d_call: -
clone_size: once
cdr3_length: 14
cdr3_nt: TGTGCCAGCAGAGACTCACATCAAAAAAACATTCAGTACTTC
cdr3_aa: CASRDSHQKNIQYF

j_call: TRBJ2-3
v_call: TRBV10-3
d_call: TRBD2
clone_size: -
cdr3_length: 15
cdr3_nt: TGTGCCATCAGTGATAGCGGGAGGAGCACAGATACGCAGTATTTT
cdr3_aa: CAISDSGRSTDTQYF

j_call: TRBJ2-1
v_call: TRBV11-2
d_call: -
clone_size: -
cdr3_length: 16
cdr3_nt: TGTGCCAGCAGCTTATCGAGACTAATCTCCTACAATGAGCAGTTCTTC
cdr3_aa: CASSLSRLISYNEQFF

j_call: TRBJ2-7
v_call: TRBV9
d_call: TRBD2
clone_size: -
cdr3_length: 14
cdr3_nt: TGTGCCAGCAGCGTAGGGGGGGAGGGCCGCGAGCAGTACTTC
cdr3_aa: CASSVGGEGREQYF

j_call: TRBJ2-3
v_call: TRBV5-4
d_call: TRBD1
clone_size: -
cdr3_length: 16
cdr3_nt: TGTGCCAGCAGCTTGCAAGCGGGACAGGGAGATGGTACGCAGTATTTT
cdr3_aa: CASSLQAGQGDGTQYF

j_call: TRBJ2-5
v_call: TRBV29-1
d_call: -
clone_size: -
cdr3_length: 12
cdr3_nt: TGCAGCATACGTAAGCACCAAGAGACCCAGTACTTC
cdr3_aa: CSIRKHQETQYF

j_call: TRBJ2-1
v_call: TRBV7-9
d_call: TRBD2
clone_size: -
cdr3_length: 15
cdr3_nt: TGTGCCAGCAGCTTCGGGACTAGCGGGAAAGGTGAGCAGTTCTTC
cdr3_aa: CASSFGTSGKGEQFF

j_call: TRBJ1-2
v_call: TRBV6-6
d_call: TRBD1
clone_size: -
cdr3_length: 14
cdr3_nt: TGTGCCAGCAGTTACTCCGGGACAGGGGGCGGCTACACCTTC
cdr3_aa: CASSYSGTGGGYTF

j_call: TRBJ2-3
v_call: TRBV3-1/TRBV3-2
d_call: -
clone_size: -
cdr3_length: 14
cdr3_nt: TGTGCCAGCAGTCAGGGACCCCTCCTGGGTACGCAGTATTTT
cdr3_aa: CASSQGPLLGTQYF

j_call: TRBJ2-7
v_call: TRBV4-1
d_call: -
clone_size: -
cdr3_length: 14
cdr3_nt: TGCGCCAGCAGCCAGGGCATGGGAGGCTACGAGCAGTACTTC
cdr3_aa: CASSQGMGGYEQYF

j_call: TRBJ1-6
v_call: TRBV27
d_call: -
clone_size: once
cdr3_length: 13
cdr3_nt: TGTGCCAGCAGTCCGTGGCTGGATTCACCCCTCCACTTT
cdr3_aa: CASSPWLDSPLHF

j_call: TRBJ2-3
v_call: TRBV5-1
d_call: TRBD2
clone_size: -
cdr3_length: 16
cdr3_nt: TGCGCCAGCAACTATCCCTTAGCGGGAGGTACAGATACGCAGTATTTT
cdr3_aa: CASNYPLAGGTDTQYF

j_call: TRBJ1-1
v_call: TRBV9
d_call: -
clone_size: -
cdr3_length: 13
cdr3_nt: TGTGCCAGCAGCCCGACAGGGAACACTGAAGCTTTCTTT
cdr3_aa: CASSPTGNTEAFF

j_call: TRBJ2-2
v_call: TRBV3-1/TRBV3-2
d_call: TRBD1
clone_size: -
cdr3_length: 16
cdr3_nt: TGTGCCAGCAGCCTCCGGACAGGGGTAAAGGTCGGGGAGCTGTTTTTT
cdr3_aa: CASSLRTGVKVGELFF

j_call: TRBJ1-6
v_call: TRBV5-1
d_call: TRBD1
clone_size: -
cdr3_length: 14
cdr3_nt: TGCGCCAGCAGACCGGACAGGGGGGTATCACCCCTCCACTTT
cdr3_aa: CASRPDRGVSPLHF

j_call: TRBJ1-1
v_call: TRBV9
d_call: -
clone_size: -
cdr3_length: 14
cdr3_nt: TGTGCCAGCAGCATCTCACAGGGGAACACTGAAGCTTTCTTT
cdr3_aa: CASSISQGNTEAFF

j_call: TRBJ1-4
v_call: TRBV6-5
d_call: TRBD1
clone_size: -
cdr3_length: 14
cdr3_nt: TGTGCCAGCAGACCCGGGACAGGGATCGAAAAACTGTTTTTT
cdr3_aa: CASRPGTGIEKLFF

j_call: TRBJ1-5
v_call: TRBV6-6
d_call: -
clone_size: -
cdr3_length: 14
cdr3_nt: TGTGCCAGCAGCGGACAGATAGCAAATCAGCCCCAGCATTTT
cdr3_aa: CASSGQIANQPQHF

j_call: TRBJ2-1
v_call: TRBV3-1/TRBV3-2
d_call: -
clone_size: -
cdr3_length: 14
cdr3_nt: TGTGCCAGCAGCCCACAGTTGCAAGGAAATGAGCAGTTCTTC
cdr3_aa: CASSPQLQGNEQFF

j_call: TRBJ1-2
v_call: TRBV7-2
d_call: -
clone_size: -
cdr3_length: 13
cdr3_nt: TGTGCCAGCAGCTCGGACGGGAACTATGGCTACACCTTC
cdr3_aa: CASSSDGNYGYTF

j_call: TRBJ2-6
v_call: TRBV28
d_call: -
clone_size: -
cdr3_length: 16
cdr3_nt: TGTGCCAGCAGCCTAATGGGTGACTCTGGGGCCAACGTCCTGACTTTC
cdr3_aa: CASSLMGDSGANVLTF

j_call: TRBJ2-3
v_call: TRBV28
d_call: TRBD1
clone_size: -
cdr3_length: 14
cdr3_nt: TGTGCCAGCAGACCCGACAGGGGGAGAGATACGCAGTATTTT
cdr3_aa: CASRPDRGRDTQYF

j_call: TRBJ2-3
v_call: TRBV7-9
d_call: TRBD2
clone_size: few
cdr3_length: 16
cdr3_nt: TGTGCCAGCAGCCCATCTAGCGGGAGTATGGCAGATACGCAGTATTTT
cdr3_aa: CASSPSSGSMADTQYF